Described below is a single TCR beta chain sequence and its context. Enrollment of patients from Seattle took place during active infection, with longitudinal follow-up. The data derive from a study of blood T cell repertoires in COVID-19. Across the study: Both acute and convalescent COVID-19 samples were obtained from the United States, Italy and Spain. T cells, B-cell-depleted T cells, or PBMCs supplied cDNA or gDNA.

V lost 4 bases to trimming and J lost 5 bases; unmatched junction nucleotides: 5. The CDR3 is 15 residues long. The germline V gene has CDR1 SNHLY and CDR2 FYNNEI. Original methodology: It was from reference gene primer amplification that nucleated cell counts were estimated. This table comes from immunoSEQ multiplex PCR, and its TCRdb copy is limited to in-frame clones, with some not included. V and J calls and clone size are given by that table; D and trimming were obtained from the DNA. The profile shows over 200,000 clones, 75% to 95% of them singletons. This chain connects TRBV2 to TRBJ2-7, with 13 nucleotides matching TRBD2. This sequence was found in a person aged 18-29 years with COVID-19, enrolled during active disease. Specimen: peripheral blood. The CDR3 loop is CASSARTSGSNEQYF. In nucleotides, the CDR3 is TGTGCCAGCAGTGCCAGGACTAGCGGGAGCAACGAGCAGTACTTC. Looking up the rest from reference TRBV2 and TRBJ2-7 gives the full variable domain: EPEVTQTPSHQVTQMGQEVILRCVPISNHLYFYWYRQILGQKVEFLVSFYNNEISEKSEIFDDQFSVERPDGSNFTLKIRSTKLEDSAMYFCASSARTSGSNEQYFGPGTRLTVT.